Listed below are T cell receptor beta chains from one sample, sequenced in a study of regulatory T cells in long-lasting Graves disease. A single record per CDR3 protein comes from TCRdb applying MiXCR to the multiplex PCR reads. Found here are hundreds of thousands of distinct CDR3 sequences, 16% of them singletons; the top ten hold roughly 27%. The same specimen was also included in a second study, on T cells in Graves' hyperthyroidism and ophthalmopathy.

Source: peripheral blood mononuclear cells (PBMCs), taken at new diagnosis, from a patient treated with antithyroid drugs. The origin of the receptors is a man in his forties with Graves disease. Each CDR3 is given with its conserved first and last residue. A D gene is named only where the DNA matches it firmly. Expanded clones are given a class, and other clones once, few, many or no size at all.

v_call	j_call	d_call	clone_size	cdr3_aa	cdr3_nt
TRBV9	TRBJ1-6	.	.	CASSAVEGRNNSPLHF	TGTGCCAGCAGCGCCGTCGAGGGTCGGAATAATTCACCCCTCCACTTT
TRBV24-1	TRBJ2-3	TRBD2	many	CATSDGTSPAQYF	TGTGCCACCAGTGATGGGACTAGCCCAGCGCAGTATTTT
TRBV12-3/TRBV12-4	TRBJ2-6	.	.	CASSPGGGANVLTF	TGTGCCAGCAGTCCCGGGGGAGGGGCCAACGTCCTGACTTTC
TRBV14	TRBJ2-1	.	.	CASSPYRPASSYNEQFF	TGTGCCAGCAGCCCTTATCGCCCAGCCAGCTCCTACAATGAGCAGTTCTTC
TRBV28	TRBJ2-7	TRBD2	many	CASSLREGVHEQYF	TGTGCCAGCAGTCTAAGGGAGGGTGTCCACGAGCAGTACTTC
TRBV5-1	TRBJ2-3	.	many	CASSLAGTSSTDTQYF	TGCGCCAGCAGCTTGGCTGGGACTTCTAGCACAGATACGCAGTATTTT
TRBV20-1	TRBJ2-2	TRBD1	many	CSASDRITGELFF	TGCAGTGCTTCGGACAGGATCACCGGGGAGCTGTTTTTT
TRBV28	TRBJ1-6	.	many	CASSVGGNYNSPLHF	TGTGCCAGCAGTGTCGGGGGTAATTATAATTCACCCCTCCACTTT
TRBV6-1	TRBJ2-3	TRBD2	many	CASSEVIGLAGADTQYF	TGTGCCAGCAGTGAAGTTATCGGACTAGCGGGGGCAGATACGCAGTATTTT
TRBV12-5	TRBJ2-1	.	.	CASGLPGTEQFF	TGTGCTAGTGGTTTGCCCGGGACAGAGCAGTTCTTC
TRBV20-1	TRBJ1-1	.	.	CSASIGGQGAFF	TGCAGTGCTAGTATCGGGGGGCAAGGAGCTTTCTTT
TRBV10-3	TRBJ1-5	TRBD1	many	CAISEGVGGISNQPQHF	TGTGCCATCAGTGAGGGGGTAGGGGGCATTAGCAATCAGCCCCAGCATTTT
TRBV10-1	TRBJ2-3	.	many	CASSDASSTDTQYF	TGCGCCAGCAGTGACGCGTCTAGCACAGATACGCAGTATTTT
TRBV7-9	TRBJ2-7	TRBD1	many	CASSLVQGSDEQYF	TGTGCCAGCAGCTTAGTACAGGGGTCGGACGAGCAGTACTTC
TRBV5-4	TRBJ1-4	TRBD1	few	CASSFTGVDEKLFF	TGTGCCAGCAGCTTCACAGGGGTAGATGAAAAACTGTTTTTT
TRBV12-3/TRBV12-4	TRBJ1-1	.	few	CASSLTGSSTEAFF	TGTGCCAGCAGTTTGACGGGTTCCTCCACTGAAGCTTTCTTT
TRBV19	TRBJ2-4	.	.	CASSTRDARFNIQYF	TGTGCCAGTAGTACCCGGGACGCAAGGTTCAACATTCAGTACTTC
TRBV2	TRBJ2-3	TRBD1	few	CASSEGGQSNQPQYF	TGTGCCAGCAGTGAAGGGGGACAGAGCAATCAGCCCCAGTATTTT
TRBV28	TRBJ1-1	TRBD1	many	CATVTGGLTEAFF	TGTGCCACCGTTACAGGGGGCCTCACTGAAGCTTTCTTT
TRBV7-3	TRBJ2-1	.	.	CASSPQADYNEQFF	TGTGCCAGCAGCCCCCAGGCCGATTACAATGAGCAGTTCTTC
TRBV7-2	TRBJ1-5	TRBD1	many	CASSVRGLQPQHF	TGTGCCAGCAGCGTCAGGGGGCTTCAGCCCCAGCATTTT
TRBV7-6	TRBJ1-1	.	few	CASSLVLGNWDTEAFF	TGTGCCAGCAGCTTAGTCTTGGGGAATTGGGACACTGAAGCTTTCTTT
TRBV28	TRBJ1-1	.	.	CANINQMNTGAFF	TGTGCCAACATCAACCAGATGAACACTGGAGCTTTCTTT
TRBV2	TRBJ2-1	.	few	CASSEKGRYNEQFF	TGTGCCAGCAGTGAGAAAGGCCGATACAATGAGCAGTTCTTC
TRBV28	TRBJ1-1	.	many	CASSEGRNMNTEAFF	TGTGCCAGCAGCGAGGGGCGGAACATGAACACTGAAGCTTTCTTT
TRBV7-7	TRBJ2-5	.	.	CASSLGGDEETQYF	TGTGCCAGCAGCTTAGGAGGGGACGAAGAGACCCAGTACTTC
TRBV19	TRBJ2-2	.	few	CASSIDSGYLNTGELFF	TGTGCCAGTAGTATAGATTCGGGGTACTTGAACACCGGGGAGCTGTTTTTT
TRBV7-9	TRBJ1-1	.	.	CASTSIGVTEAFF	TGTGCCAGCACATCTATAGGGGTCACTGAAGCTTTCTTT
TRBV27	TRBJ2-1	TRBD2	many	CASTPVRGLAGRNEQFF	TGTGCCAGCACCCCAGTTCGGGGACTAGCGGGGAGGAATGAGCAGTTCTTC
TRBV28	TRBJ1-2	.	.	CASRRDGPYGYTF	TGTGCCAGCAGGCGAGACGGTCCCTATGGCTACACCTTC